This T cell receptor beta chain emerged from a study of cytomegalovirus exposure and HLA in healthy donors. Study-wide results and limits: According to the study, roughly 160 TCR beta chains were cytomegalovirus-associated.

In the case of this clone: As yet, its antigen is unknown.

The PCR had 60 Vbeta and 13 Jbeta primers. This table comes from immunoSEQ multiplex PCR, and its TCRdb copy is limited to in-frame clones, with some not included. The sample contains roughly 150,000 clones, about 81% of which appear only once. Germline CDR1 is LGHNA and CDR2 is YNFKEQ. CDR3 length equals 16 residues. The V gene end was trimmed by 4 bases and the J gene end by 8 bases; junction bases not matched to a gene: 13. V is TRBV4-2 and J is TRBJ2-1; TRBD2 aligns across 8 bases. Sample: PBMCs. This receptor was taken from a woman aged 45 to 65 in good health and CMV-seropositive. In DNA, the CDR3 is TGTGCCAGCAGCCCGTTCTCCGGGGGGGCCATGGATGAGCAGTTCTTC. Its protein product is CASSPFSGGAMDEQFF.